The clone carrying this TCR beta chain was observed a single time. Its target is unknown. The conserved final phenylalanine or tryptophan is absent from the CDR3, which likely points to a read error. This record comes from a study of CD8+CD57+ T cells in acquired aplastic anemia. Study context: The sorted CD4+ and CD8+ cells yielded an average around 3 ug of DNA. The average read count for CD4+ cells in healthy donors was about 9.9 million. Study-wide results and limits: Both patients and controls carried the same twenty-nine CD8+ CDR3 sequences.

The V and J ends lost 6 bases and 2 bases, in that order; junction bases with no gene match: 7. The germline V gene encodes CDR1 MNHNY and CDR2 SVGAGI (reference sequence). The CDR3 loop spans 15 amino acids. CDR3 and TCR beta VDJ profiling relied on a genomic DNA template. A single record per CDR3 protein comes from TCRdb applying MiXCR to the reads. Of fewer than 200,000 distinct CDR3 sequences listed, 55% to 75% are singletons. J is TRBJ1-1 and V is TRBV6-6, with TRBD1 identical over 9 bases. This TCR was recovered from a human donor in good health. Sequencing was done on a sample of sorted CD4+, CD8+, or CD8+CD57+ T cells (not recorded which) from PBMCs. The CDR3: CASRREDRGNTEAFL. CDR3 bases: TGTGCCAGCAGGCGGGAGGACAGGGGCAACACTGAAGCTTTCTTG.